This TCR beta chain was sequenced for a study of blood T cells in healthy people across ages. Study-level findings and limits: With age, beta diversity per million T cells declined roughly linearly, significantly by 40.

The germline V gene has CDR1 SGHTA and CDR2 FQGNSA. CDR3 length: 15 amino acids. V shed 5 bases, J shed 1 base, and the junction held 4 bases outside the gene matches. Then a second PCR, running about 7 to 11 cycles, was carried out with a sample-barcoded 5' primer and a J-beta primer mix. One entry per CDR3 protein results from TCRdb running MiXCR on the 5' RACE reads. This table has hundreds of thousands of distinct CDR3 sequences, about 43% appearing once. Comment on this clonotype: The target antigen is unknown.

Sequenced sample: blood. This TCR was recovered from an elderly man in good health. The chain employs TRBV7-2 and TRBJ2-3; TRBD2 agrees at 9 bases. This chain's CDR3 is CASSRTSVRTDTQYF. In nucleotides, the CDR3 is TGTGCCAGCAGCCGGACTAGCGTACGCACAGATACGCAGTATTTT.